This entry describes one TCR beta chain. What it binds is not known. These data belong to a study of cytomegalovirus exposure and HLA in healthy donors. Study information: About 179 million T cells yielded some 120 million unique TCR beta sequences in earlier analysis.

A multiplex PCR was run with 60 Vbeta primers and 13 Jbeta primers. Sequencing was performed with immunoSEQ multiplex PCR; in TCRdb, only in-frame clones are kept and a portion is missing. The table shows some 200,000 clones, with more than 75% occurring only once. Germline V gives CDR1 MDHEN, CDR2 SYDVKM. This CDR3 has 13 amino acids. V was pared by 3 bases and J by 5 bases, with 8 bases between. Study results and caveats: Only CMV serostatus was available as immune exposure information. In vitro testing confirmed a few CMV-associated chains as specific for CMV antigens. Association of a missense DCLRE1C variant with TCR beta V- and J-gene trimming was reported in a later analysis.

This receptor was obtained from a woman in her forties or fifties in good health and CMV-seropositive. V is TRBV28 and J is TRBJ1-5; D is unclear. Sequenced input: PBMCs. CDR3 sequence (DNA): TGTGCCAGCAGTTTTACCGGGGATCAGCCCCAGCATTTT. Translation: CASSFTGDQPQHF.